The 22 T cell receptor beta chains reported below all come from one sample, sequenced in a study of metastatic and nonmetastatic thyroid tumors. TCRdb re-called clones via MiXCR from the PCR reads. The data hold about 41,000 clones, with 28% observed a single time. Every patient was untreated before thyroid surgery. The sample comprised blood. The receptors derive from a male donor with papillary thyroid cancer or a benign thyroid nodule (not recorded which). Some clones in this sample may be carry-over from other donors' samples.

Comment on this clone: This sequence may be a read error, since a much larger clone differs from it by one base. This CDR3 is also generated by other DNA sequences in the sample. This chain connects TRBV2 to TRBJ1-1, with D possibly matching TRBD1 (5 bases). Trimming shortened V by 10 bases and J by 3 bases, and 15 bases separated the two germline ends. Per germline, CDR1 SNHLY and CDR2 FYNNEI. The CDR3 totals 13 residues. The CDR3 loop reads CATRRGEDTEAFF. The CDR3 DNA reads TGTGCCACAAGAAGGGGAGAGGACACTGAAGCTTTCTTT.

CDR3 in amino acids: CASSEGGGNNQPQHF. CDR3 DNA sequence: TGTGCCAGCAGTGAAGGAGGGGGCAACAATCAGCCCCAGCATTTT. The chain employs TRBV6-1 and TRBJ1-5, with 7 bases lining up with TRBD1. The CDR3 spans 15 residues. Germline lookup yields CDR1 MNHNS and CDR2 SASEGT. Losses at the gene ends were 1 base for V and 3 bases for J; bases not matched to a gene: 3.

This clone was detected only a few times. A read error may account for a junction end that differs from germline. The CDR3 protein is CASSERAGDTWELFF. The CDR3 DNA reads TGTGCCAGCAGTGAAAGGGCAGGTGACACCTGGGAGCTGTTTTTT. The V gene is TRBV6-1, the J gene TRBJ2-2; D not resolved. CDR1 MNHNS and CDR2 SASEGT come from the germline V gene. The CDR3 runs to 15 residues.

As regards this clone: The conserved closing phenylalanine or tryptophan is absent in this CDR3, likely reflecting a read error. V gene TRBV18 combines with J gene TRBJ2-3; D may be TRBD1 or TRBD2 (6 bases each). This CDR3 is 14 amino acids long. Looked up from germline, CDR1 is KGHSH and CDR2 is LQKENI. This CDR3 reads CASSPRGDTYTQYI. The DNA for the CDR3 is TGTGCCAGCTCACCAAGGGGGGACACATATACGCAGTATATT.

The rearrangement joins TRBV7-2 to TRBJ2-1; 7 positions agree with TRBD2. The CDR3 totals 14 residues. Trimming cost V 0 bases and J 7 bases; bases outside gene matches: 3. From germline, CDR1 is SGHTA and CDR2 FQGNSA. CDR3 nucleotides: TGTGCCAGCAGCTTAGCCTGGGGAGGGAATGAGCAGTTCTTC. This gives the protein CASSLAWGGNEQFF.

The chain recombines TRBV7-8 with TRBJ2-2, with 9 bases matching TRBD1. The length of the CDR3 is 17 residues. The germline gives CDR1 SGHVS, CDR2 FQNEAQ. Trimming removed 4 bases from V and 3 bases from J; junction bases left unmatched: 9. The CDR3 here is CASSSLGTGSYTGELFF. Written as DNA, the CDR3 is TGTGCCAGCAGCTCGCTTGGGACAGGGAGTTACACCGGGGAGCTGTTTTTT.

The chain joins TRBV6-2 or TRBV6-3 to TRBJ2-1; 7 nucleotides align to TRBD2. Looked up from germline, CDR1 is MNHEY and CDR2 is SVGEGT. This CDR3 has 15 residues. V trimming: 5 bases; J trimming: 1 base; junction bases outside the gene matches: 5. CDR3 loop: CASSIDSGSYNEQFF. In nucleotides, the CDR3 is TGTGCCAGCAGTATCGATAGCGGGTCCTACAATGAGCAGTTCTTC.

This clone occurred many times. The CDR3: CAWKLPWGTLLEQYF. DNA of the CDR3: TGTGCCTGGAAACTTCCCTGGGGGACTCTCCTCGAGCAGTACTTC. The V gene is TRBV30, the J gene TRBJ2-7; possibly TRBD2 for D (6 bases). Trimming took off 4 bases at V and 6 bases at J, with 22 bases between the two ends. Germline V gene lookup returns CDR1 GTSNPN and CDR2 SVGIG (reference sequence). CDR3 size: 15 residues.

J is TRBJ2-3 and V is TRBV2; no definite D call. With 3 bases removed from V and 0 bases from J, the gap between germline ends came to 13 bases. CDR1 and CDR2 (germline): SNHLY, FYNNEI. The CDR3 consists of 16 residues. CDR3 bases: TGTGCCAGCAGTGATCAAGATAGTACTAGCACAGATACGCAGTATTTT. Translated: CASSDQDSTSTDTQYF.

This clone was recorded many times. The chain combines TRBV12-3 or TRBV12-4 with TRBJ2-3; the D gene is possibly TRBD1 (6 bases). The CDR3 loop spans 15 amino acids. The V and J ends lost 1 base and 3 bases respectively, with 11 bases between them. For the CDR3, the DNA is TGTGCCAGCAGTTTAGGGCAGGGGCCAACAGATACGCAGTATTTT. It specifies CASSLGQGPTDTQYF.

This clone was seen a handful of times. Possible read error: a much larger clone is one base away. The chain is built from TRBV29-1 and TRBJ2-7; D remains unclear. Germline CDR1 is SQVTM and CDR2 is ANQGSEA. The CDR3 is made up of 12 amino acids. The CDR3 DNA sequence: TGCAGCGCCTCGCCGGGCCACTACGATCAGTACTTC. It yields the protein CSASPGHYDQYF.

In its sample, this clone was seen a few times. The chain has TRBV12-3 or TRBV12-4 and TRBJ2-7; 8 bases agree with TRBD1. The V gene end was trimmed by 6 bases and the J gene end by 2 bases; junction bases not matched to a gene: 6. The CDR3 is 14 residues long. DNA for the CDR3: TGTGCCAGCAGCCCTGACAGGGGTACCTACGAGCAGTACTTC. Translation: CASSPDRGTYEQYF.

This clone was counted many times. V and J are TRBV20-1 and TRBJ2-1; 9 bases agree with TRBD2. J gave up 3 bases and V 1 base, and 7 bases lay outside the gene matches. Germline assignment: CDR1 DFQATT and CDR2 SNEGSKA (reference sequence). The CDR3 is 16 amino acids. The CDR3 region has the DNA TGCAGTGCTAGAGTGTGGCGGGAGGGTCTCTACAATGAGCAGTTCTTC. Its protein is CSARVWREGLYNEQFF.

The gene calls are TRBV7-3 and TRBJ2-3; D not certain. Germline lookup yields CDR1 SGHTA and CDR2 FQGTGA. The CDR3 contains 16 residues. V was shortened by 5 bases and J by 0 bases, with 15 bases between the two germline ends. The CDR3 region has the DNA TGTGCCAGCAGCCACAACCGGTACACGAGCACAGATACGCAGTATTTT. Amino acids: CASSHNRYTSTDTQYF.

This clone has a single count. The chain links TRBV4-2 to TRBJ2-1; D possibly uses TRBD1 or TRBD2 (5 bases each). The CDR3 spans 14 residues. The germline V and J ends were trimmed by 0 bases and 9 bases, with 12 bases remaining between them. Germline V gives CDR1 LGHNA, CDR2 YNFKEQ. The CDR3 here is CASSQDRGVLEQFF. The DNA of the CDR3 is TGTGCCAGCAGCCAAGATCGAGGGGTCCTTGAGCAGTTCTTC.

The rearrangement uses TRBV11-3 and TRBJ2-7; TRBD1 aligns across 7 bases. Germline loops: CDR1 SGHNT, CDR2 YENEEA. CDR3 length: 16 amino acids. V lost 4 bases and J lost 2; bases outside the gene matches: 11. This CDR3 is CASSSIGTAAAYEQYF. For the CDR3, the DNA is TGTGCCAGCAGCTCCATTGGGACAGCGGCGGCCTACGAGCAGTACTTC. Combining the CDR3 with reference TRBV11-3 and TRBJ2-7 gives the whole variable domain EAGVVQSPRYKIIEKKQPVAFWCNPISGHNTLYWYLQNLGQGPELLIRYENEEAVDDSQLPKDRFSAERLKGVDSTLKIQPAELGDSAVYLCASSSIGTAAAYEQYFGPGTRLTVT.

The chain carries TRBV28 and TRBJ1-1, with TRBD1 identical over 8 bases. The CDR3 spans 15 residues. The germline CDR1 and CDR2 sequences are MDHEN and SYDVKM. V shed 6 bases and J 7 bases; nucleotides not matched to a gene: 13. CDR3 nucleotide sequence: TGTGCCAGCAGAAACCCGGGACAGGTTGTAAATGAAGCTTTCTTT. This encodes CASRNPGQVVNEAFF.

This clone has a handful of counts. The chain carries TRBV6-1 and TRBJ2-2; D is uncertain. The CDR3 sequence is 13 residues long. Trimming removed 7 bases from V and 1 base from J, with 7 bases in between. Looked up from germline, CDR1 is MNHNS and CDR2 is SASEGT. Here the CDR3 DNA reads TGTGCCAGCATGTCGTGGAACACCGGGGAGCTGTTTTTT. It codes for CASMSWNTGELFF.

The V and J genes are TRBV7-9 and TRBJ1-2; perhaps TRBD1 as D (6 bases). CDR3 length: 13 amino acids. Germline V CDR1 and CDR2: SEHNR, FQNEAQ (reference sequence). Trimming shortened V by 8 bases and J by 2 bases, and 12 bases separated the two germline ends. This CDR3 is CASRRGGNYGYTF. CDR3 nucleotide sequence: TGTGCCAGCCGCAGGGGAGGGAACTATGGCTACACCTTC.

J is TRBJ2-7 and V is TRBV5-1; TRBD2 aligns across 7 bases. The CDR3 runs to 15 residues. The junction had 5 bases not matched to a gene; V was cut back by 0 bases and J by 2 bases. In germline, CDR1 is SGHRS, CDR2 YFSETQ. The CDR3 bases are TGCGCCAGCAGCTTGGAGCGGGGCCCCACCTACGAGCAGTACTTC. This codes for CASSLERGPTYEQYF.

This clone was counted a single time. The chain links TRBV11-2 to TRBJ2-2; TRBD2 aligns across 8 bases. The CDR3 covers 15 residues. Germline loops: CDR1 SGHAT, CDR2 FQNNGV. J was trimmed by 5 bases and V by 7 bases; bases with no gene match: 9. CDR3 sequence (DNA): TGTGCCAGCAACCCGGGGGGGGTAGAGACCGGGGAGCTGTTTTTT. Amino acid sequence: CASNPGGVETGELFF.

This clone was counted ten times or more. CDR3 nucleotide sequence: TGTGCCAGCAGCACCGGACAGGGCAATGAGCAGTTCTTC. Amino acid sequence: CASSTGQGNEQFF. The V gene is TRBV7-3, the J gene TRBJ2-1; 8 bases are a match to TRBD1. Germline CDR1 and CDR2: SGHTA and FQGTGA. CDR3 length equals 13 residues. The V and J ends lost 5 bases and 6 bases, in that order; junction bases with no gene match: 3. Using reference TRBV7-3 and TRBJ2-1 for the parts outside the CDR3, the full variable domain is GAGVSQTPSNKVTEKGKYVELRCDPISGHTALYWYRQSLGQGPEFLIYFQGTGAADDSGLPNDRFFAVRPEGSVSTLKIQRTERGDSAVYLCASSTGQGNEQFFGPGTRLTVL.